These T cell receptor beta chains were read from a single sample in a study of persistence of HIV-infected CD4 T cells. These receptors' antigens are unknown. Produced via immunoSEQ multiplex PCR; TCRdb's table is partial and in-frame only. The sample holds 37,000 or so clones, approximately 86% seen once. The specimen was CD4+ T cells sorted from PBMCs after roughly 18-hour stimulation, collected from a patient who received antiretroviral therapy. Source of these receptors: an adult man with HIV who was CMV-seropositive. CDR3s include the opening cysteine and the closing phenylalanine or tryptophan. Fields, in order: V gene, clone size, D gene, J gene, CDR3 length, CDR3 DNA, CDR3 protein. D genes are given only for firm matches. Expanded clones get a size class; other rows say once, few or many, or leave the size out.

TRBV2	once	-	TRBJ2-2	14	TGTGCCAGCAAAAGGCCCGTCTCGGCCGGGGAGCTGTTTTTT	CASKRPVSAGELFF
TRBV4-3	-	-	TRBJ2-7	15	TGCGCCAGCAGCCAGGGGCGGGACCGAGTGTACGAGCAGTACTTC	CASSQGRDRVYEQYF
TRBV29-1	-	TRBD2	TRBJ2-1	13	TGCAGCGTCGGGACTAGCGGGAGTACTGAGCAGTTCTTC	CSVGTSGSTEQFF
TRBV25-1	-	-	TRBJ2-1	17	TGTGCCAGCAGTCCCCTCTACGTGGGGGGCTCCTACAATGAGCAGTTCTTC	CASSPLYVGGSYNEQFF
TRBV5-1	few	-	TRBJ1-1	15	TGCGCCAGCAGCTTAACAGGGAATATGAACACTGAAGCTTTCTTT	CASSLTGNMNTEAFF
TRBV7-8	-	TRBD1	TRBJ1-2	13	TGTGCCAGCAGCTTATCAGGGGGAAGAGGCTACACCTTC	CASSLSGGRGYTF
TRBV18	-	TRBD2	TRBJ2-2	17	TGTGCCAGCTCACCAAGGCTAGCGGGGGAAAACACCGGGGAGCTGTTTTTT	CASSPRLAGENTGELFF
TRBV28	-	-	TRBJ1-1	12	TGTGCCAGCGGGGGGGGGAACACTGAAGCTTTCTTT	CASGGGNTEAFF
TRBV3-1/TRBV3-2	-	TRBD1	TRBJ1-1	16	TGTGCCAGCAGCCCTACGGGGGGACAGGGAGGAACTGAAGCTTTCTTT	CASSPTGGQGGTEAFF
TRBV20-1	-	-	TRBJ2-7	11	TGCAGTGCTAGGAGGGGTTACGAGCAGTACTTC	CSARRGYEQYF
TRBV9	-	-	TRBJ1-5	13	TGTGCCAGCAGCGTAGACTTCAATCAGCCCCAGCATTTT	CASSVDFNQPQHF
TRBV11-3	once	TRBD2	TRBJ2-1	14	TGTGCCAGCTCCGAGACTAGCGTGGACAATGAGCAGTTCTTC	CASSETSVDNEQFF
TRBV28	-	-	TRBJ2-1	14	TGTGCCAGCAGCCCCGGGACTCCTTACAATGAGCAGTTCTTC	CASSPGTPYNEQFF
TRBV5-5	-	-	TRBJ1-6	16	TGTGCCAGCAGCTTGGCCGAGACAGCTCGGCGTTCACCCCTCCACTTT	CASSLAETARRSPLHF
TRBV18	few	TRBD1	TRBJ2-7	14	TGTGCCAGCTCACCCGGACAGGGTAGCCACGAGCAGTACTTC	CASSPGQGSHEQYF
TRBV28	-	-	TRBJ2-7	17	TGTGCCAGCAGTTTCCCCCCTGACCTTATTGGGTCCTACGAGCAGTACTTC	CASSFPPDLIGSYEQYF
TRBV5-1	-	-	TRBJ2-1	17	TGCGCCAGCAGCTTGTGGCCGGGTGGACTGCTCTACAATGAGCAGTTCTTC	CASSLWPGGLLYNEQFF
TRBV6-1	-	-	TRBJ1-3	16	TGTGCCAGCAGTGAAGTGCGGGGGAGTGGTGGAAACACCATATATTTT	CASSEVRGSGGNTIYF
TRBV9	-	-	TRBJ2-2	15	TGTGCCAGCAGCGTAGAAGGACAGAACACCGGGGAGCTGTTTTTT	CASSVEGQNTGELFF
TRBV5-4	-	-	TRBJ1-2	16	TGTGCCAGCAGCCCAAGCCCAGACCGAGCTAACTATGGCTACACCTTC	CASSPSPDRANYGYTF
TRBV29-1	once	-	TRBJ1-2	20	TGCAGCGCCGGGTTCTCCCCCGGGACCATCGAGGCTGGGCGGAATTATGGCTACACCTTC	CSAGFSPGTIEAGRNYGYTF
TRBV7-2	-	-	TRBJ1-5	13	TGTGCCAGCAGCTTAGAGTGGGATCAGCCCCAGCATTTT	CASSLEWDQPQHF
TRBV6-1	-	-	TRBJ2-7	15	TGTGCCAGCAGTGAACAGGGACTCCCTCCCTACGAGCAGTACTTC	CASSEQGLPPYEQYF
TRBV28	-	TRBD1	TRBJ1-4	15	TGTGCCAGCAGACCCTTCGGGACAGGGGATGAAAAACTGTTTTTT	CASRPFGTGDEKLFF
TRBV6-5	-	-	TRBJ1-1	11	TGTGCCAGCAGAGGACAGATTGAAGCTTTCTTT	CASRGQIEAFF
TRBV30	-	TRBD1	TRBJ2-1	12	TGTGCCTGGAGCCGAGGGGGACAGGGGCAGTTCTTC	CAWSRGGQGQFF
TRBV19	-	-	TRBJ1-1	15	TGTGCCAGTAGTACAAATTTGGGAGTGGGCACTGAAGCTTTCTTT	CASSTNLGVGTEAFF
TRBV18	-	TRBD1	TRBJ2-2	15	TGTGCCAGCTCGCCGGGACAGGGGAACACCGGGGAGCTGTTTTTT	CASSPGQGNTGELFF
TRBV5-1	-	TRBD1	TRBJ1-1	16	TGCGCCAGCAGCCCAACCCGGGACAGGCGGAACACTGAAGCTTTCTTT	CASSPTRDRRNTEAFF